A single TCR beta chain is shown here with its context. Its target is not known. These data originate in a study of radiotherapy plus CTLA-4 blockade in lung cancer. Overall study findings and caveats: Reported findings show early blood T cell clone dynamics, with interferon-beta, best predicted response.

Produced via immunoSEQ multiplex PCR; TCRdb's table is partial and in-frame only. The sample records about 84,000 clones, more than 70% being singletons. Trimming stripped 4 bases from V and 0 bases from J, with 9 bases between. This CDR3 spans 15 amino acids. Germline V CDR1 and CDR2: LNHDA, SQIVND (reference sequence). Patients in the study, people with chemo-refractory metastatic non-small-cell lung cancer, received focal radiation plus ipilimumab CTLA-4 blockade. The material was peripheral blood, obtained from a patient treated with radiotherapy plus ipilimumab. The genes are TRBV19 and TRBJ1-4; no clear D. This sequence was found in a human donor with non-small cell lung cancer that progressed on radiotherapy plus ipilimumab. CDR3 sequence (DNA): TGTGCCAGTAGTACCCAGTATGCAACTAATGAAAAACTGTTTTTT. This codes for CASSTQYATNEKLFF.